These 30 T cell receptor beta chains were all obtained from the same sample, sequenced in a study of human T cells and chemical hapten exposure. Time point defined: patch test 1, 2 weeks after DPC sensitization. Treatment noted: therapeutic diphenylcyclopropenone sensitization with weekly scalp DPC. TCRdb redid the calling of the RACE reads with MiXCR, one entry per CDR3 protein. In the table there are some 380,000 distinct CDR3 sequences, approximately 5% of which are singletons. The sample consisted of whole blood, taken in connection with sensitization to the hapten diphenylcyclopropenone (DPC). These receptors originate from a woman between 45 and 65 years old with alopecia areata. Some clones in this sample may be carry-over from other donors' samples.

The rearrangement joins TRBV25-1 to TRBJ1-4; 7 nucleotides agree with TRBD1. The trim removed 6 bases at V and 8 bases at J, leaving 9 bases unmatched. The germline V gene encodes CDR1 MGHDK and CDR2 SYGVNS. CDR3 size: 14 residues. CDR3 loop: CASRREGAAEKLFF. CDR3 sequence (DNA): TGTGCCAGCAGACGGGAGGGGGCCGCCGAAAAACTGTTTTTT.

This clonotype was seen ten or more times. CDR3 DNA sequence: TGTGCCAGCAGCTTGGTAATTTTCAGGGACGGGACCTACAATGAGCAGTTCTTC. Amino acid sequence: CASSLVIFRDGTYNEQFF. The V call is TRBV5-5, the J call TRBJ2-1; D is tentatively TRBD1 or TRBD2 (5 bases each). Trimming pared 0 bases from V and 2 bases from J, leaving 18 bases between. Germline CDR1 and CDR2: SGHKS and YYEKEE (reference sequence). The CDR3 consists of 18 residues.

This clonotype was detected a few times. The CDR3 loop is CATRRGQGRMNTEAFF. The CDR3 DNA sequence: TGTGCCACCCGTCGAGGCCAGGGACGGATGAACACTGAAGCTTTCTTT. This chain uses TRBV7-8 with TRBJ1-1; perhaps TRBD1 as D (5 bases). V lost 10 bases, J lost 0 bases, and 21 bases lay in between. This CDR3 is built from 16 residues. Looked up from germline, CDR1 is SGHVS and CDR2 is FQNEAQ.

The genes are TRBV7-2 and TRBJ2-3, with 12 bases matching TRBD2. The CDR3 contains 18 residues. CDR1 is SGHTA, CDR2 FQGNSA, per germline. Losses at the gene ends were 5 bases for V and 3 bases for J; bases not matched to a gene: 12. The CDR3 DNA follows: TGTGCCAGCAGCCTCAGGACTAGCGGGGACCCACGTACAGATACGCAGTATTTT. As protein: CASSLRTSGDPRTDTQYF.

This clonotype has just a few counts. The chain is built from TRBV7-2 and TRBJ1-5; a weak D match, TRBD1 (5 bases). Trimming shortened V by 5 bases and J by 7 bases, and 18 bases separated the two germline ends. From germline, CDR1 is SGHTA and CDR2 FQGNSA. This CDR3 comprises 15 residues. Written as DNA, the CDR3 is TGTGCCAGCAGCCCCGCCGCCAGGGCCCCCCAGCCCCAGCATTTT. Residues: CASSPAARAPQPQHF.

This chain connects TRBV4-1 to TRBJ1-1; tentative D call: TRBD1 (6 bases). CDR1 and CDR2 from the germline V gene are MGHRA and YSYEKL. V gave up 0 bases and J gave up 6 bases, with 11 bases separating them. The CDR3 runs to 14 residues. CDR3 DNA: TGCGCCAGCAGCCAAGATCGGGGGGGCTCTGAAGCTTTCTTT. Translation: CASSQDRGGSEAFF.

This clonotype was recorded many times. The chain employs TRBV28 and TRBJ1-1; tentative D call: TRBD1 (5 bases). Per germline, CDR1 MDHEN and CDR2 SYDVKM. V was clipped by 4 bases and J by 3 bases, with 6 bases between them. There are 12 residues in the CDR3. The CDR3 DNA reads TGTGCCAGCAGTTCGACAGACACTGAAGCTTTCTTT. As protein: CASSSTDTEAFF.

This clonotype was seen at least ten times. This chain links TRBV7-2 with TRBJ1-2; D is uncertain. Trimming left V 5 bases short and J 4 bases short, with 17 bases between. Germline CDR1 reads SGHTA; CDR2 reads FQGNSA. This CDR3 is built from 15 residues. CDR3 amino acids: CASSPITLHSYGYTF. The CDR3 bases are TGTGCCAGCAGCCCGATCACACTGCATAGCTATGGCTACACCTTC. The variable domain in full, completed from reference TRBV7-2 and TRBJ1-2, reads GAGVSQSPSNKVTEKGKDVELRCDPISGHTALYWYRQSLGQGLEFLIYFQGNSAPDKSGLPSDRFSAERTGGSVSTLTIQRTQQEDSAVYLCASSPITLHSYGYTFGSGTRLTVV.

A few counts support this clonotype. V and J are TRBV20-1 and TRBJ1-1, with D perhaps TRBD1 (5 bases). V was pared by 5 bases and J by 11 bases, with 12 bases between. This CDR3 comprises 10 residues. Germline V gives CDR1 DFQATT, CDR2 SNEGSKA (reference sequence). The CDR3 DNA reads TGCAGTGCTCCGAGGGGTTTGGCTTTCTTT. The encoded protein is CSAPRGLAFF.

This chain joins TRBV28 and TRBJ1-4; D may be TRBD1 (6 bases). Germline V gives CDR1 MDHEN, CDR2 SYDVKM. CDR3 size: 15 residues. With 3 bases removed from V and 4 bases from J, the gap between germline ends came to 12 bases. CDR3 amino acids: CASSFADRLNEKLFF. In DNA form, the CDR3 reads TGTGCCAGCAGTTTCGCGGACAGACTTAATGAAAAACTGTTTTTT.

The sample holds a few counts of this clonotype. The chain combines TRBV12-3 or TRBV12-4 with TRBJ1-3; D unclear. This CDR3 is 12 amino acids long. V lost 6 bases, J lost 2 bases, and 5 bases lay in between. The chain's CDR3 is CASREAGNTIYF. In nucleotides, the CDR3 is TGTGCCAGCAGAGAGGCTGGAAACACCATATATTTT.

This clonotype was counted ten times or more. The chain is built from TRBV6-1 and TRBJ2-3, with D possibly called TRBD1 or TRBD2 (5 bases each). This CDR3 has 18 residues. Trimming removed 2 bases at V and 4 bases at J, with 22 bases between. Germline V gene sequence: CDR1 MNHNS, CDR2 SASEGT. The CDR3 region is CASSEIGRTGTESDTQYF. The CDR3, as DNA: TGTGCCAGCAGTGAAATAGGCCGGACCGGGACGGAGTCAGATACGCAGTATTTT.

This clonotype was detected many times. The V and J genes are TRBV7-8 and TRBJ2-2, with 11 nucleotides matching TRBD2. V lost 5 bases and J lost 5; bases outside the gene matches: 4. Germline CDR1 reads SGHVS; CDR2 reads FQNEAQ. The CDR3 is 15 amino acids. In DNA, the CDR3 is TGTGCCAGCAGCCCTAGCGGGGGGCGAACCGGGGAGCTGTTTTTT. It encodes CASSPSGGRTGELFF.

This clonotype has ten or more counts. This rearrangement joins TRBV6-5 to TRBJ2-1; 9 nucleotides agree with TRBD1. Trimming at V came to 6 bases and at J to 9 bases, leaving 9 bases not matched to a gene. CDR3 length: 14 amino acids. Germline V CDR1 and CDR2: MNHEY, SVGAGI. The CDR3: CASRRTGAVVEQFF. In DNA form, the CDR3 reads TGTGCCAGCAGACGGACAGGGGCGGTGGTTGAGCAGTTCTTC.

This clonotype was observed a few times. The chain joins TRBV28 to TRBJ1-2; TRBD1 aligns across 7 bases. With V trimmed by 10 bases and J by 4 bases, 12 bases remained unmatched. CDR1 is MDHEN and CDR2 is SYDVKM in the germline V gene. The CDR3 is 14 amino acids. This CDR3 reads CATSGDTGAYGYTF. As DNA, the CDR3 is TGTGCCACCAGCGGGGATACAGGGGCCTATGGCTACACCTTC.

This clonotype was recorded at least ten times. The chain has TRBV20-1 and TRBJ2-4, with a weak D call TRBD1 (6 bases). The germline V and J ends were trimmed by 2 bases and 0 bases, with 14 bases remaining between them. The CDR3 runs to 16 residues. In germline, CDR1 is DFQATT, CDR2 SNEGSKA (reference sequence). The CDR3 bases are TGCAGTGCTAGATTGGGACAACGGTTAGCCAAAAACATTCAGTACTTC. It yields the protein CSARLGQRLAKNIQYF.

This clonotype showed up many times. This chain uses TRBV2 with TRBJ1-5; 7 bases match TRBD1. CDR1 SNHLY and CDR2 FYNNEI come from the germline V gene. With 6 bases clipped from V and 2 bases from J, the junction kept 7 bases outside the gene matches. This CDR3 has 15 amino acids. Written as DNA, the CDR3 is TGTGCCAGCAGCCGGGACAGTGGAGGCAATCAGCCCCAGCATTTT. It codes for CASSRDSGGNQPQHF.

This clonotype was seen at least ten times. The chain joins TRBV28 to TRBJ1-1, with a weak D call TRBD1 (5 bases). Germline values: CDR1 MDHEN, CDR2 SYDVKM. V was trimmed by 2 bases and J by 0 bases, leaving 10 bases between them. The CDR3 consists of 15 residues. CDR3 amino acids: CASSLVRGMNTEAFF. The CDR3 nucleotides read TGTGCCAGCAGTTTAGTCCGGGGCATGAACACTGAAGCTTTCTTT.

This clonotype was counted at least ten times. The chain has TRBV4-1 and TRBJ2-5, with D tentatively TRBD2 (5 bases). Trimming removed 3 bases from V and 3 bases from J, with 14 bases in between. The CDR3 length is 15 residues. CDR1 is MGHRA, CDR2 YSYEKL, per germline. CDR3 in amino acids: CASSQSGQEEETQYF. CDR3 sequence (DNA): TGCGCCAGCAGCCAGTCTGGGCAGGAGGAAGAGACCCAGTACTTC.

This clonotype was seen repeatedly, ten times or more. This chain connects TRBV29-1 to TRBJ2-5; 9 bases are a match to TRBD1. J lost 5 bases, V lost 4 bases, and 11 bases had no gene match. Germline V gives CDR1 SQVTM, CDR2 ANQGSEA. The CDR3 is 15 amino acids. The CDR3 sequence: CSVVGRTGAGETQYF. CDR3 nucleotide sequence: TGCAGCGTTGTTGGTAGGACAGGGGCCGGGGAGACCCAGTACTTC.

At least ten counts were recorded for this clonotype. The chain employs TRBV5-1 and TRBJ2-7, with D perhaps assigned TRBD1 or TRBD2 (5 bases each). The CDR3 is 14 amino acids. Germline V gene lookup returns CDR1 SGHRS and CDR2 YFSETQ. With 0 bases removed from V and 7 bases from J, the gap between germline ends came to 14 bases. CDR3: CASSLDTGRREQYF. The CDR3, as DNA: TGCGCCAGCAGCTTGGACACGGGGCGGAGGGAGCAGTACTTC.

The chain links TRBV7-9 to TRBJ1-2; TRBD1 might be the D (5 bases). V was shortened by 2 bases and J by 0 bases, with 10 bases between the two germline ends. The CDR3 covers 15 residues. Germline lookup yields CDR1 SEHNR and CDR2 FQNEAQ (reference sequence). The CDR3 loop is CASSLSNRTNYGYTF. The CDR3 DNA is TGTGCCAGCAGCTTATCTAACAGGACTAACTATGGCTACACCTTC.

This clonotype was seen a handful of times. V is TRBV24-1 and J is TRBJ1-5; 7 nucleotides align to TRBD1. There are 13 residues in the CDR3. The V gene end was trimmed by 3 bases and the J gene end by 5 bases; junction bases not matched to a gene: 0. CDR1 and CDR2 from the germline V gene are KGHDR and SFDVKD. The CDR3 DNA is TGTGCCACCAGTGATAGGGGGCATCAGCCCCAGCATTTT. Translation: CATSDRGHQPQHF.

The table lists this clonotype with many counts. This sequence joins TRBV28 and TRBJ1-2, with D possibly matching TRBD1 (6 bases). CDR3 size: 14 residues. CDR1 is MDHEN and CDR2 is SYDVKM in the germline V gene. V was shortened by 6 bases and J by 6 bases, with 17 bases between the two germline ends. CDR3 sequence reads: CASRGWGPSDGYTF. DNA for the CDR3: TGTGCCAGCAGGGGGTGGGGGCCGTCCGATGGCTACACCTTC.

The chain uses TRBV4-1 and TRBJ2-4, with a tentative D call TRBD1 (6 bases). From germline, CDR1 is MGHRA and CDR2 YSYEKL. CDR3 size: 15 residues. The V and J ends lost 1 base and 4 bases respectively, with 11 bases between them. CDR3 sequence reads: CASSQVLQGKNIQYF. The CDR3 bases are TGCGCCAGCAGCCAAGTTCTACAGGGAAAAAACATTCAGTACTTC.

This clonotype was seen a handful of times. This chain joins TRBV7-2 and TRBJ2-3; D is unresolved. CDR3 size: 15 residues. Germline V gene sequence: CDR1 SGHTA, CDR2 FQGNSA. V lost 0 bases, J lost 1 base, and 8 bases lay in between. Written as DNA, the CDR3 is TGTGCCAGCAGCTTAGCGCAAACTCGCACAGATACGCAGTATTTT. This translates into CASSLAQTRTDTQYF.

This clonotype was observed at least ten times. The chain uses TRBV9 and TRBJ1-1, with D unclear. CDR1 is SGDLS, CDR2 YYNGEE, per germline. V was shortened by 0 bases and J by 2 bases, with 8 bases between the two germline ends. The CDR3 sequence is 14 residues long. The CDR3 loop reads CASSVDGVNTEAFF. The CDR3 nucleotides are TGTGCCAGCAGCGTAGACGGCGTCAACACTGAAGCTTTCTTT. The complete variable domain, with remaining parts taken from reference TRBV9 and TRBJ1-1, reads DSGVTQTPKHLITATGQRVTLRCSPRSGDLSVYWYQQSLDQGLQFLIQYYNGEERAKGNILERFSAQQFPDLHSELNLSSLELGDSALYFCASSVDGVNTEAFFGQGTRLTVV.

This clonotype was recorded many times. V usage is TRBV13 and J usage is TRBJ2-7, with D tentatively TRBD1 (7 bases). The V end lost 5 bases, the J end lost 5 bases, and 19 bases lay between the germline ends. This CDR3 region has 15 residues. CDR1 PRHDT and CDR2 FYEKMQ come from the germline V gene (reference sequence). The CDR3 loop reads CASSPRGGGSDEQYF. CDR3 in DNA: TGTGCCAGCAGCCCCCGCGGAGGGGGCAGCGACGAGCAGTACTTC.

Regarding this clonotype: Given a much more abundant clone one base away, this may be a read error. The V and J genes are TRBV12-3 or TRBV12-4 and TRBJ1-4, with D possibly matching TRBD1 (6 bases). CDR3 length: 15 residues. Trimming removed 5 bases from V and 4 bases from J, with 14 bases in between. The CDR3: CASSLTWTDNEKLFF. The CDR3 DNA follows: TGTGCCAGCAGTCTAACCTGGACAGATAATGAAAAACTGTTTTTT.

This clonotype was found a few times. The chain recombines TRBV9 with TRBJ1-1; TRBD1 matches 7 bases. The CDR3 has 14 residues. CDR1 and CDR2 from the germline V gene are SGDLS and YYNGEE. The junction had 2 bases not matched to a gene; V was cut back by 3 bases and J by 0 bases. The CDR3 nucleotides read TGTGCCAGCAGCGGAGGGGGCCTGAACACTGAAGCTTTCTTT. Its translation is CASSGGGLNTEAFF.